Following are 14 T cell receptor beta chains from one sample sequenced in a study of technical replicates of blood from a handful of donors. Generated by immunoSEQ multiplex PCR, the TCRdb table keeps only in-frame clones and is missing some. The sample has some 70,000 clones; more than 85% are singletons. Material: PBMCs. These receptors were collected from a human donor in good health. Some clones in this sample may be carry-over from other donors' samples.

The rearrangement links TRBV5-8 to TRBJ1-2; TRBD1 aligns across 9 bases. V was clipped by 4 bases and J by 4 bases; unmatched bases: 2. The CDR3 is made up of 13 amino acids. Germline CDR1 SGHTS, CDR2 YDEGEE. The CDR3 here is CASSRGQGYGYTF. The DNA of the CDR3 is TGTGCCAGCAGCAGGGGACAGGGCTATGGCTACACCTTC.

The V gene is TRBV7-3, the J gene TRBJ2-3; D is uncertain. V dropped 1 base and J dropped 1 base, with 9 bases sitting between them. This CDR3 comprises 15 residues. Germline loops: CDR1 SGHTA, CDR2 FQGTGA. CDR3 in amino acids: CASSLSYRGTDTQYF. DNA of the CDR3: TGTGCCAGCAGCTTAAGCTACCGGGGCACAGATACGCAGTATTTT. The full variable domain, with the rest looked up from reference TRBV7-3 and TRBJ2-3, is GAGVSQTPSNKVTEKGKYVELRCDPISGHTALYWYRQSLGQGPEFLIYFQGTGAADDSGLPNDRFFAVRPEGSVSTLKIQRTERGDSAVYLCASSLSYRGTDTQYFGPGTRLTVL.

The V and J genes are TRBV10-2 and TRBJ1-2; 9 bases align to TRBD1. CDR1 is WSHSY, CDR2 SAAADI, per germline. CDR3 length equals 19 residues. The trim removed 8 bases at V and 4 bases at J, leaving 23 bases unmatched. As DNA, the CDR3 is TGCGCCAGCTTGAGTCCCCATCGACCGGGACAGGGTGACGGCTATGGCTACACCTTC. It yields the protein CASLSPHRPGQGDGYGYTF.

V is TRBV15 and J is TRBJ1-3, with D possibly being TRBD1 (5 bases). This CDR3 spans 16 amino acids. Per the germline V gene, CDR1 is LNHNV and CDR2 is YYDKDF (reference sequence). V lost 3 bases to trimming and J lost 0 bases, with 12 bases between them. This CDR3 is CATSRMTAYSGNTIYF. The CDR3 region has the DNA TGTGCCACCAGCAGGATGACAGCTTACTCTGGAAACACCATATATTTT. The whole variable domain, filled in from reference TRBV15 and TRBJ1-3, reads DAMVIQNPRYQVTQFGKPVTLSCSQTLNHNVMYWYQQKSSQAPKLLFHYYDKDFNNEADTPDNFQSRRPNTSFCFLDIRSPGLGDTAMYLCATSRMTAYSGNTIYFGEGSWLTVV.

This chain uses TRBV7-2 with TRBJ2-5; possible D gene TRBD2, 5 bases. The CDR3 loop spans 14 amino acids. V lost 3 bases, J lost 5 bases, and 13 bases lay in between. Looked up from germline, CDR1 is SGHTA and CDR2 is FQGNSA. Here the CDR3 reads CASSFYGGGETQYF. CDR3 in DNA: TGTGCCAGCAGCTTTTACGGAGGTGGGGAGACCCAGTACTTC.

The chain has TRBV5-1 and TRBJ2-1, with 8 bases that match TRBD2. CDR1 is SGHRS and CDR2 is YFSETQ in the germline V gene. V gave up 5 bases and J gave up 7 bases; unmatched junction bases: 8. The CDR3 spans 14 residues. The CDR3 region has the DNA TGCGCCAGCAGGGACGGGGGGGAGTGGAATGAGCAGTTCTTC. Its translation: CASRDGGEWNEQFF.

This rearrangement joins TRBV27 to TRBJ2-4, with D unclear. Looked up from germline, CDR1 is MNHEY and CDR2 is SMNVEV (reference sequence). This CDR3 is 15 amino acids long. V lost 6 bases and J lost 0, with 12 bases in between. CDR3 protein: CASSVTYLAKNIQYF. The CDR3 DNA follows: TGTGCCAGCAGCGTAACATACCTAGCCAAAAACATTCAGTACTTC.

The chain carries TRBV15 and TRBJ2-7, with D possibly TRBD2 on 7 matching bases. Trimming left V 0 bases short and J 7 bases short, with 16 bases between. CDR1 and CDR2 (germline): LNHNV, YYDKDF (reference sequence). The CDR3 is made up of 15 amino acids. CDR3 nucleotides: TGTGCCACCAGCAGAGATAAGGGGGGGGCGCGGGAGCAGTACTTC. Its protein product is CATSRDKGGAREQYF.

As concerns this clone: Relative to the germline gene, one junction end is altered; a read error may explain this. The V call is TRBV6-1, the J call TRBJ2-1; 7 bases are shared with TRBD1. The germline V gene encodes CDR1 MNHNS and CDR2 SASEGT. This CDR3 is built from 15 residues. The DNA for the CDR3 is TGTGCCAGCAGTGACTCCGAGACAGGGTACACTGAGCAGTTCTTC. This sequence encodes CASSDSETGYTEQFF.

The rearrangement uses TRBV7-2 and TRBJ2-5; maybe TRBD1 (6 bases). Per the germline V gene, CDR1 is SGHTA and CDR2 is FQGNSA. V was shortened by 3 bases and J by 4 bases, with 12 bases between the two germline ends. CDR3 length: 14 residues. The CDR3 region is CASSLAQGRETQYF. The DNA for the CDR3 is TGTGCCAGCAGCTTGGCTCAGGGGAGAGAGACCCAGTACTTC. Together with reference TRBV7-2 and TRBJ2-5, the CDR3 gives the full variable domain: GAGVSQSPSNKVTEKGKDVELRCDPISGHTALYWYRQSLGQGLEFLIYFQGNSAPDKSGLPSDRFSAERTGGSVSTLTIQRTQQEDSAVYLCASSLAQGRETQYFGPGTRLLVL.

V and J are TRBV5-1 and TRBJ2-7, with a tentative D call TRBD2 (5 bases). Germline values: CDR1 SGHRS, CDR2 YFSETQ. This CDR3 spans 14 amino acids. Trimming stripped 4 bases from V and 2 bases from J, with 13 bases between. The CDR3 spells CASSLSVPPYEQYF. CDR3 coding DNA: TGCGCCAGCAGCCTTAGCGTCCCACCCTACGAGCAGTACTTC.

J is TRBJ2-7 and V is TRBV12-5, with TRBD1 matching 8 bases. CDR3 length: 15 amino acids. V lost 3 bases, J lost 7 bases, and 11 bases stayed unmatched. Germline CDR1 and CDR2: LGHNT and FRNRAP. Here the CDR3 DNA reads TGTGCTAGTGGTTTCCTCACCCCAGGGGGCCGGGAGCAGTACTTC. This sequence encodes CASGFLTPGGREQYF.

The gene calls are TRBV15 and TRBJ1-4; tentatively, D is TRBD1 (5 bases). CDR1 and CDR2 from the germline V gene are LNHNV and YYDKDF (reference sequence). The CDR3 is made up of 16 amino acids. V dropped 1 base and J dropped 7 bases, with 16 bases sitting between them. The CDR3 DNA sequence: TGTGCCACCAGCAGAGGCTCGACCGCGGGGGTTGAAAAACTGTTTTTT. This codes for CATSRGSTAGVEKLFF. The complete variable domain, with remaining parts taken from reference TRBV15 and TRBJ1-4, reads DAMVIQNPRYQVTQFGKPVTLSCSQTLNHNVMYWYQQKSSQAPKLLFHYYDKDFNNEADTPDNFQSRRPNTSFCFLDIRSPGLGDTAMYLCATSRGSTAGVEKLFFGSGTQLSVL.

As DNA, the CDR3 is TGCGCCAGCAGCTTTTTTAGCGGGGGGGCGGTGGAGCAGTACTTC. It specifies CASSFFSGGAVEQYF. V gene TRBV5-1 combines with J gene TRBJ2-7, with TRBD2 identical over 11 bases. With 2 bases clipped from V and 7 bases from J, the junction kept 8 bases outside the gene matches. The length of the CDR3 is 15 residues. Germline V gives CDR1 SGHRS, CDR2 YFSETQ.